One and the same sample provided the 20 T cell receptor beta chains below, sequenced in a study of CD8+CD57+ T cells in acquired aplastic anemia. Investigators profiled TCR beta VDJ and CDR3 from genomic DNA template. TCRdb reprocessed the reads with MiXCR, giving one entry per CDR3 protein. The data show 100,000 to 150,000 distinct CDR3 sequences, with roughly two fifths seen just once and 8% to 9.5% held by the top ten. The specimen was sorted CD4+, CD8+, or CD8+CD57+ T cells (not recorded which) from PBMCs. All receptors come from a human donor in good health, serving as a control.

V gene TRBV28 combines with J gene TRBJ2-1; D is unresolved. From germline, CDR1 is MDHEN and CDR2 SYDVKM. V was clipped by 4 bases and J by 1 base, with 11 bases between them. The CDR3 is 15 residues long. In DNA, the CDR3 is TGTGCCAGCAGTTCTCCTGACATGTCCTACAATGAGCAGTTCTTC. Its protein product is CASSSPDMSYNEQFF. The whole variable domain, remainder taken from reference TRBV28 and TRBJ2-1, is DVKVTQSSRYLVKRTGEKVFLECVQDMDHENMFWYRQDPGLGLRLIYFSYDVKMKEKGDIPEGYSVSREKKERFSLILESASTNQTSMYLCASSSPDMSYNEQFFGPGTRLTVL.

The rearrangement links TRBV20-1 to TRBJ1-2, with TRBD1 matching over 10 bases. Germline V lookup: CDR1 DFQATT, CDR2 SNEGSKA (reference sequence). This CDR3 has 15 amino acids. V was pared by 6 bases and J by 1 base, with 8 bases of the junction left unmatched. The CDR3: CSAAGQGPNNYGYTF. DNA for the CDR3: TGCAGTGCCGCGGGACAGGGGCCGAATAACTATGGCTACACCTTC.

This clonotype was counted between two and nine times. The gene calls are TRBV25-1 and TRBJ1-1, with a weak D call TRBD1 (5 bases). CDR1 is MGHDK and CDR2 is SYGVNS in the germline V gene. This CDR3 spans 12 amino acids. Trimming took off 8 bases at V and 5 bases at J, with 12 bases between the two ends. The DNA for the CDR3 is TGTGCCAGCGCCGCGGGGGTGACTGAAGCTTTCTTT. Translated, it gives CASAAGVTEAFF. The full variable domain, in which reference TRBV25-1 and TRBJ1-1 provide the parts outside the CDR3, is EADIYQTPRYLVIGTGKKITLECSQTMGHDKMYWYQQDPGMELHLIHYSYGVNSTEKGDLSSESTVSRIRTEHFPLTLESARPSHTSQYLCASAAGVTEAFFGQGTRLTVV.

The chain joins TRBV7-2 to TRBJ2-7, with 7 bases fitting TRBD2. The V segment lost 7 bases and the J segment 4 bases; nucleotides outside the gene matches: 4. Germline CDR1 and CDR2: SGHTA and FQGNSA. The CDR3 length is 12 residues. The CDR3 bases are TGTGCCAGCAAACGGGGGGTGTACGAGCAGTACTTC. This translates into CASKRGVYEQYF.

This clonotype was seen at least ten times. The junction shows a germline mismatch at one end, possibly a read error. This chain links TRBV2 with TRBJ2-2; 9 nucleotides match TRBD2. This CDR3 spans 17 amino acids. Per the germline V gene, CDR1 is SNHLY and CDR2 is FYNNEI. The CDR3 reads CASSEEDLAGFVGELFF. DNA of the CDR3: TGTGCCAGCAGCGAAGAAGATCTAGCGGGATTCGTCGGGGAGCTGTTTTTT.

The V call is TRBV5-4, the J call TRBJ2-6; a possible D gene is TRBD1 (5 bases). Deletions cut 0 bases from V and 5 bases from J, with 9 bases between. Per the germline V gene, CDR1 is SGHNT and CDR2 is YYREEE (reference sequence). The CDR3 loop spans 15 amino acids. The CDR3 here is CASSLVGARANVLTF. The CDR3 nucleotides read TGTGCCAGCAGCTTGGTAGGGGCGAGGGCCAACGTCCTGACTTTC.

This clonotype was seen repeatedly, ten times or more. The chain recombines TRBV7-8 with TRBJ1-1; TRBD1 matches 7 bases. V lost 0 bases to trimming and J lost 0 bases; unmatched junction nucleotides: 4. Looked up from germline, CDR1 is SGHVS and CDR2 is FQNEAQ. This CDR3 region has 16 residues. The chain's CDR3 is CASSLAQGLVNTEAFF. The CDR3 DNA follows: TGTGCCAGCAGCTTAGCACAGGGGCTGGTGAACACTGAAGCTTTCTTT.

This clonotype showed up many times. CDR3 nucleotide sequence: TGCGCCAGCAGCTTGATGACATCTAGGGAGCAGTACTTC. It translates to CASSLMTSREQYF. The chain employs TRBV5-1 and TRBJ2-7, with D unclear. V was trimmed by 1 base and J by 7 bases, leaving 12 bases between them. This CDR3 is built from 13 residues. Germline values: CDR1 SGHRS, CDR2 YFSETQ. Variable domain in full (rest from reference TRBV5-1 and TRBJ2-7): KAGVTQTPRYLIKTRGQQVTLSCSPISGHRSVSWYQQTPGQGLQFLFEYFSETQRNKGNFPGRFSGRQFSNSRSEMNVSTLELGDSALYLCASSLMTSREQYFGPGTRLTVT.

This clonotype was counted many times. The chain is built from TRBV24-1 and TRBJ1-3; D is uncertain. The germline V gene has CDR1 KGHDR and CDR2 SFDVKD. The V end lost 7 bases, the J end lost 3 bases, and 21 bases lay between the germline ends. The CDR3 is 17 amino acids. Here the CDR3 DNA reads TGTGCCACCAGGCCAAATTACCGGGCCCCGATTGGAAACACCATATATTTT. The encoded protein is CATRPNYRAPIGNTIYF.

The sample holds a few counts of this clonotype. A much bigger clone sits one base away, suggesting this may be a read error. In DNA, the CDR3 is TGCGCCAGCAGTTACGGGGGCGGGAGTACAGATGCGCAGTATTTT. Protein sequence: CASSYGGGSTDAQYF. The chain couples TRBV5-1 to TRBJ2-3; D perhaps matches TRBD2 (7 bases). CDR3 size: 15 residues. Germline CDR1 and CDR2: SGHRS and YFSETQ.

There are a few counts of this clonotype. This may arise from a read error, as a much more abundant clone is one base away. V and J are TRBV5-1 and TRBJ2-7, with D perhaps matching TRBD2 (6 bases). The germline V gene encodes CDR1 SGHRS and CDR2 YFSETQ. The CDR3 has 16 residues. In DNA, the CDR3 is TGCGGCAGCAGCTTGGAGGGGCGCGGGGCCTCCTACGAGCAGTACTTC. This translates into CGSSLEGRGASYEQYF.

This clonotype has only one observation. The CDR3 here is CASNDRGRPDQPQHF. The CDR3 DNA sequence: TGTGCCAGCAATGACAGGGGTAGGCCAGATCAGCCCCAGCATTTT. V is TRBV2 and J is TRBJ1-5; 8 nucleotides line up with TRBD1. The J segment lost 5 bases and the V segment lost 7 bases, leaving 10 bases of the junction unmatched. Germline V gene lookup returns CDR1 SNHLY and CDR2 FYNNEI. The CDR3 is made up of 15 amino acids.

This clonotype was found many times. V is TRBV20-1 and J is TRBJ2-3; D possibly matches TRBD1 or TRBD2 (5 bases each). Germline-derived CDR1 and CDR2 are DFQATT and SNEGSKA (reference sequence). V lost 1 base and J 6 bases, leaving 5 bases between the germline ends. This CDR3 spans 11 amino acids. CDR3 residues: CSARGGDTQYF. As DNA, the CDR3 is TGCAGTGCTAGAGGGGGGGATACGCAGTATTTT.

This clonotype was seen many times. The gene calls are TRBV5-1 and TRBJ2-5; D might be TRBD1 (5 bases). CDR3 length: 14 amino acids. V dropped 5 bases and J dropped 1 base, with 12 bases sitting between them. The germline CDR1 and CDR2 sequences are SGHRS and YFSETQ. DNA for the CDR3: TGCGCCAGCAGTGCTACGACAGCCCAAGAGACCCAGTACTTC. The encoded protein is CASSATTAQETQYF.

This clonotype was recorded at least ten times. The rearrangement joins TRBV5-1 to TRBJ2-1; 9 bases match TRBD2. V gave up 2 bases and J gave up 8 bases; unmatched junction bases: 8. CDR3 length: 15 amino acids. CDR1 and CDR2 from the germline V gene are SGHRS and YFSETQ. In DNA, the CDR3 is TGCGCCAGCAGCTTAGGGGCGGGGGGGCCGGATGAGCAGTTCTTC. As protein: CASSLGAGGPDEQFF.

Only a few counts were recorded for this clonotype. This could be a read error, since a much larger clone is one nucleotide away. The rearrangement links TRBV5-1 to TRBJ2-7, with D tentatively TRBD1 (6 bases). This CDR3 region has 13 residues. CDR1 and CDR2 (germline): SGHRS, YFSETQ. The CDR3 loop reads CASSKQGENEQCF. CDR3 coding DNA: TGCGCCAGCAGTAAACAGGGAGAGAACGAGCAGTGCTTC.

This clonotype was seen repeatedly, ten times or more. The chain couples TRBV10-3 to TRBJ2-1, with a tentative D call TRBD2 (6 bases). The CDR3 totals 13 residues. Trimming cost V 6 bases and J 3 bases, with 9 bases left between them. Germline-derived CDR1 and CDR2 are ENHRY and SYGVKD. The CDR3 here is CAIRGGGYNEQFF. The CDR3, as DNA: TGTGCCATCAGGGGAGGCGGCTACAATGAGCAGTTCTTC.

This clonotype was seen ten or more times. The chain links TRBV3-1 to TRBJ2-7; TRBD2 matches 11 bases. With V trimmed by 0 bases and J by 6 bases, 7 bases remained unmatched. This CDR3 has 16 amino acids. Germline lookup yields CDR1 LGHDT and CDR2 YNNKEL (reference sequence). The CDR3 nucleotides read TGTGCCAGCAGCCAAGACCGACTAGCGGGGTTATCCGAGCAGTACTTC. Protein product: CASSQDRLAGLSEQYF.

The gene calls are TRBV20-1 and TRBJ2-1; D is unresolved. The V end lost 1 base, the J end lost 12 bases, and 13 bases lay between the germline ends. The CDR3 spans 12 residues. Per the germline V gene, CDR1 is DFQATT and CDR2 is SNEGSKA (reference sequence). The CDR3 sequence is CSARAPRAGQFF. The CDR3 nucleotides are TGCAGTGCTAGAGCCCCTCGGGCTGGGCAGTTCTTC.

This clonotype was recorded at least ten times. The chain uses TRBV5-8 and TRBJ1-2; no definite D call. CDR1 and CDR2 (germline): SGHTS, YDEGEE. The CDR3 is 14 amino acids. With 4 bases removed from V and 1 base from J, the gap between germline ends came to 11 bases. CDR3 region: CASSKGPVNYGYTF. The CDR3 nucleotides read TGTGCCAGCAGCAAAGGGCCAGTTAACTATGGCTACACCTTC.